One T cell receptor beta chain is described in this entry. Its antigen is not known. CDR3 length: 13 residues. The J segment lost 7 bases and the V segment lost 7 bases, leaving 4 bases of the junction unmatched. Together with a sample-barcoded 5' primer, a J-beta primer mix was included in a second PCR lasting roughly 6 to 12 cycles. One entry per CDR3 protein, called by TCRdb with MiXCR from the 5' RACE reads. The profile shows about 780,000 distinct CDR3 sequences, roughly 60% of them singletons. This specimen belongs to a study of blood T cells in healthy people across ages. Across the study: Researchers report that template switching captured about one barcoded beta molecule per two T cells.

Study-wide results and limits: Any conclusive comparison of naive versus antigen-experienced cells was prevented by using unsorted PBMCs. Estimates of total diversity, which came from one million sequenced T cells, were considered to be underestimates.

Per sample, extraction of total RNA gave at least 5.5 micrograms in every case. Sequencing was carried out using blood. This receptor was obtained from a man between 25 and 39 years old in good health. The rearrangement links TRBV12-3 or TRBV12-4 to TRBJ1-5; TRBD1 matches 10 bases. CDR3 nucleotide sequence: TGTGCCAGCATGGGACAGGGGATCCAGCCCCAGCATTTT. Its protein product is CASMGQGIQPQHF.